Listed below are T cell receptor beta chains from one sample, sequenced in a study of T cell repertoires in cytomegalovirus infection. Which antigens these TCRs recognize remains unknown. TCRdb passed the reads through MiXCR, listing each CDR3 protein once. The table shows about 830,000 distinct CDR3 sequences, with approximately 29% occurring only once. The sequenced sample was cultured CD8+ T cells from PBMCs, obtained from culture after CMV antigen stimulation. The receptor set was obtained from a human donor in good health (CMV status not recorded). Some clones in this sample may be carry-over from other donors' samples. Both conserved end residues are part of each CDR3. D genes are given only for firm matches. Clone size is shown for a subset of rows, as once, few, many or a class of expanded clone.

j_call v_call d_call clone_size cdr3_nt cdr3_aa
TRBJ2-7 TRBV7-9 NA many TGTGCCAGCAGCACAACCGACAACTACGAGCAGTACTTC CASSTTDNYEQYF
TRBJ2-7 TRBV3-1 NA NA TGTGCCAGCAGCCTCACAATTACTTCCTACGAGCAGTACTTC CASSLTITSYEQYF
TRBJ1-1 TRBV10-3 NA few TGTGCCATCAGTGAGCGGGGGAACACTGAAGCTTTCTTT CAISERGNTEAFF
TRBJ1-1 TRBV4-1 NA NA TGCGCCAGCAGCCAAGGGGAACAGGCGAACACTGAAGCTTTCTTT CASSQGEQANTEAFF
TRBJ1-4 TRBV18 NA once TGTGCCAGCTCACCCGACAGAGTTAATGAAAAACTGTTTTTT CASSPDRVNEKLFF
TRBJ2-3 TRBV20-1 TRBD1 few TGCAGTGTTTATACCGAGAGGGGGCCAGATACGCAGTATTTT CSVYTERGPDTQYF
TRBJ1-2 TRBV27 TRBD1 few TGTGCCAGCAGGTCTGCCGGGACAGGGTATGGCTACACCTTC CASRSAGTGYGYTF
TRBJ2-5 TRBV20-1 NA few TGCAGTGCTAGAGAGCTTTGGGACACGGAAGACACCCAGTACTTC CSARELWDTEDTQYF
TRBJ2-5 TRBV12-3/TRBV12-4 TRBD2 NA TGTGCCAGCAGTTTCGGAGGGCGGGAGCAAGAGACCCAGTACTTC CASSFGGREQETQYF
TRBJ1-2 TRBV10-3 TRBD1 NA TGTGCCACCCAGGGGGACTATGGCTACACCTTC CATQGDYGYTF
TRBJ2-2 TRBV7-9 TRBD1 NA TGTGCCAGCAGGCCAAGGACAGGCTCCCCGAACACCGGGGAGCTGTTTTTT CASRPRTGSPNTGELFF
TRBJ2-7 TRBV5-6 NA once TGTGCCAGCAGGCCTCGGGACAAACTCTACGAGCAGTACTTC CASRPRDKLYEQYF
TRBJ1-1 TRBV20-1 NA few TGCAGTGCTAGAGATCGTACAGGGTACACTGAAGCTTTCTTT CSARDRTGYTEAFF
TRBJ2-7 TRBV29-1 NA NA TGCAGCGTTGAGTTAGGGGGGAGCTCCTACGAGCAGTACTTC CSVELGGSSYEQYF
TRBJ1-5 TRBV6-5 NA NA TGTGCCAGCAGAACCGACAGTAGCAATCAGCCCCAGCATTTT CASRTDSSNQPQHF
TRBJ1-2 TRBV29-1 TRBD1 NA TGCAGCGTCGACAGGGGCTCGAGTGGCTACACCTTC CSVDRGSSGYTF
TRBJ1-1 TRBV7-7 NA NA TGTGCTAGCAGCTTAGAACGGGGCAGTGAAGCTTTCTTT CASSLERGSEAFF
TRBJ2-5 TRBV4-1 NA few TGCGCCAGCAGCCAAGTCCCTCTCAAGCAGACCCAGTACTTC CASSQVPLKQTQYF
TRBJ1-1 TRBV5-5 NA NA TGTGCCACAGAAGGTTGGCCGAACACTGAAGCTTTCTTT CATEGWPNTEAFF
TRBJ2-5 TRBV12-3/TRBV12-4 TRBD2 few TGTGCCAGCAGTTCTAGCGGGAGGTACCAAGAGACCCAGTACTTC CASSSSGRYQETQYF
TRBJ2-5 TRBV2 TRBD2 NA TGTGCCAGCAGGGACACCTCTGGACTAGCGGGGGCCCATCAAGAGACCCAGTACTTC CASRDTSGLAGAHQETQYF
TRBJ2-1 TRBV29-1 TRBD2 few TGCAGCGCCTCCGGGGGGGCTCAGGGCAATGAGCAGTTCTTC CSASGGAQGNEQFF
TRBJ2-2 TRBV12-3/TRBV12-4 TRBD2 NA TGTGCCAGCAGTTTCTCAGAGTATGGGGGGGGCACCGGGGAGCTGTTTTTT CASSFSEYGGGTGELFF
TRBJ2-5 TRBV7-3 TRBD2 few TGTGCCAGCAGCTCCGGGACTAGGAAAGAGACCCAGTACTTC CASSSGTRKETQYF
TRBJ1-2 TRBV6-5 TRBD1 few TGTGCCAGCAGTTACTGGCAGGGGGCGATCGGCTACACCTTC CASSYWQGAIGYTF
TRBJ2-1 TRBV7-6 TRBD2 NA TGTGCCAGCAGCTTGGGACTAGCGGGGGGGCTTGAGCAGTTCTTC CASSLGLAGGLEQFF
TRBJ1-5 TRBV9 NA NA TGTGCCAGCAGCGTAGACCAGGGAGGGCATCAGCCCCAGCATTTT CASSVDQGGHQPQHF
TRBJ2-5 TRBV7-8 NA NA TGTGCCAGCAGCTTAGCGGTGTGGGGAAAAGAGACCCAGTACTTC CASSLAVWGKETQYF
TRBJ2-1 TRBV5-8 TRBD1 once TGTGCCAGCCGGGGTAGCAGGGGGCCTTACAATGAGCAGTTCTTC CASRGSRGPYNEQFF
TRBJ2-7 TRBV7-6 TRBD1 many TGTGCCAGCAGTCAGACAGGGGCGACCTACGAGCAGTACTTC CASSQTGATYEQYF
TRBJ1-4 TRBV7-9 NA few TGTGCCAGCAGCTTAAGGGCCGGTAAAGGCGGTGAAAAACTGTTTTTT CASSLRAGKGGEKLFF
TRBJ2-3 TRBV7-2 TRBD2 many TGTGCCAGCAGCACCCATAGCGGGGGCACAGATACGCAGTATTTT CASSTHSGGTDTQYF